This T cell receptor beta chain was observed in a study of graft-versus-host responses after intestinal transplantation. Turning to the study itself: All recipients were given anti-thymocyte globulin induction, and tacrolimus and steroids were then administered for around three years.

The length of the CDR3 is 15 residues. V gave up 2 bases and J gave up 5 bases, with 15 bases separating them. Germline CDR1 reads KGHSH; CDR2 reads LQKENI. Details on this clone: The antigen remains unidentified.

Study-wide findings and caveats: Allograft clonal ratios (graft-versus-host to host-versus-graft) were high in patients who had graft-donor T cell macrochimerism. Early declines in HvG clones that occurred post-transplant were associated with peak circulating GvH clone levels. GvH clones detected in recipient marrow included some appearing first in ileum or blood.

TCRdb's table, derived via immunoSEQ multiplex PCR, lists solely in-frame clones and lacks some. The repertoire includes about 120,000 clones, around 93% of them detected once, and 0.09% to 0.15% sits in the top ten. This chain uses TRBV18 with TRBJ2-5; D gene ambiguous. The source was unstimulated CD4+ T cells sorted from spleen or lymph node cells, collected before intestinal transplant. This TCR was recovered from a human donor who received an intestinal transplant. For the CDR3, the DNA is TGTGCCAGCTCACCAACGGGCTCTAGTGGGGAGACCCAGTACTTC. Translation gives CASSPTGSSGETQYF.